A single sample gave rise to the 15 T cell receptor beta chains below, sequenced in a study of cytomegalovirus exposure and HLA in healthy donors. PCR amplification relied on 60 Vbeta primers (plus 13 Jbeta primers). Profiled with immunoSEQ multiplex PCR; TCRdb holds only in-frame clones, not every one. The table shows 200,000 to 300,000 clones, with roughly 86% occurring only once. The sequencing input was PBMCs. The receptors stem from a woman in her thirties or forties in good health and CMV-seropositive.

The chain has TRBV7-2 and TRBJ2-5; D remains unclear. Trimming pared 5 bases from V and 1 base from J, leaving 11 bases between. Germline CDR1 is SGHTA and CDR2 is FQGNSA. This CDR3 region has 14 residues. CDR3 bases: TGTGCCAGCAGCCCGCTGGGCCCCCAAGAGACCCAGTACTTC. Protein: CASSPLGPQETQYF.

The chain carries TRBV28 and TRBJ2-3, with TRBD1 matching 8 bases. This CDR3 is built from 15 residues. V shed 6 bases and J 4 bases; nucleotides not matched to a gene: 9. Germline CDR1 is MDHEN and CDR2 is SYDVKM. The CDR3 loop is CASRPGGTGADTQYF. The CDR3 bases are TGTGCCAGCAGGCCAGGGGGCACGGGGGCAGATACGCAGTATTTT.

The CDR3 bases are TGTGCCAGCAGCTTAAGCGAGACAGGGGCCTACGAGCAGTACTTC. Amino acids: CASSLSETGAYEQYF. The chain has TRBV11-2 and TRBJ2-7; TRBD1 matches 8 bases. Germline assignment: CDR1 SGHAT and CDR2 FQNNGV. Trimming took 2 bases from V and 2 from J; bases not matched to a gene: 5. The CDR3 runs 15 residues. The variable domain in full, completed from reference TRBV11-2 and TRBJ2-7, reads EAGVAQSPRYKIIEKRQSVAFWCNPISGHATLYWYQQILGQGPKLLIQFQNNGVVDDSQLPKDRFSAERLKGVDSTLKIQPAKLEDSAVYLCASSLSETGAYEQYFGPGTRLTVT.

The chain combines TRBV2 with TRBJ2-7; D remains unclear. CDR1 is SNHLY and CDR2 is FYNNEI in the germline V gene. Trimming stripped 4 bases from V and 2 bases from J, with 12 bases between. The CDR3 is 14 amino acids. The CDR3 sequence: CASSVASSAYEQYF. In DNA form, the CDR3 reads TGTGCCAGCAGTGTAGCTAGTTCCGCCTACGAGCAGTACTTC. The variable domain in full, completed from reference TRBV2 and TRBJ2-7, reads EPEVTQTPSHQVTQMGQEVILRCVPISNHLYFYWYRQILGQKVEFLVSFYNNEISEKSEIFDDQFSVERPDGSNFTLKIRSTKLEDSAMYFCASSVASSAYEQYFGPGTRLTVT.

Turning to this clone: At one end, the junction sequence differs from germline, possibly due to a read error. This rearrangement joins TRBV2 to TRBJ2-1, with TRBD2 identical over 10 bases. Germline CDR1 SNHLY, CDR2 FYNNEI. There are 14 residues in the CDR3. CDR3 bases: TGTGCCAGCAGTAAAGCGGGAGGGCCCTATGAGCAGTTCTTC. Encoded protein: CASSKAGGPYEQFF.

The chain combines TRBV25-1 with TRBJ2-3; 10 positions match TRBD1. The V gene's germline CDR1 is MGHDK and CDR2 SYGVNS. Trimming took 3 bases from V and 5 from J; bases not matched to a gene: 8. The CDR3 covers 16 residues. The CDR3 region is CASSDTDRGRGDTQYF. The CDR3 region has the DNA TGTGCCAGCAGTGATACTGACAGGGGGCGTGGAGATACGCAGTATTTT.

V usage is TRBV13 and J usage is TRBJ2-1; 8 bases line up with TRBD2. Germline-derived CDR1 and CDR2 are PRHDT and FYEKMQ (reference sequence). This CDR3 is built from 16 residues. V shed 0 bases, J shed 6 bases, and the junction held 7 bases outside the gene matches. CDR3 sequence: CASSLGGVAGINEQFF. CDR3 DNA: TGTGCCAGCAGCTTAGGCGGGGTAGCGGGGATCAATGAGCAGTTCTTC. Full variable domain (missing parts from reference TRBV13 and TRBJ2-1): AAGVIQSPRHLIKEKRETATLKCYPIPRHDTVYWYQQGPGQDPQFLISFYEKMQSDKGSIPDRFSAQQFSDYHSELNMSSLELGDSALYFCASSLGGVAGINEQFFGPGTRLTVL.

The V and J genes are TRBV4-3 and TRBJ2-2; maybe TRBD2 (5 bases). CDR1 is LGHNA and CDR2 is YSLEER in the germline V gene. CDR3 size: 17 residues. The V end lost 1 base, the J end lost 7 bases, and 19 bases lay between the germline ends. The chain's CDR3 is CASSQVGWRLTGGELFF. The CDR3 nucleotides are TGCGCCAGCAGCCAAGTTGGATGGAGGTTGACTGGCGGGGAGCTGTTTTTT.

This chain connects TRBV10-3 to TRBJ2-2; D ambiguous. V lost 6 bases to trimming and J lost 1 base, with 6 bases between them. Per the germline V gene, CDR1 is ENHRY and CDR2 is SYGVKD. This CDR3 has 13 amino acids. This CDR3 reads CAIRAVNTGELFF. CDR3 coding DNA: TGTGCCATCAGGGCGGTGAACACCGGGGAGCTGTTTTTT.

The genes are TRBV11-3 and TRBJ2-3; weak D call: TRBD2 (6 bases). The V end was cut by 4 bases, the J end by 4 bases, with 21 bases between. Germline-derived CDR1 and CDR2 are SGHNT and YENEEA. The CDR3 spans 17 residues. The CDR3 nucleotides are TGTGCCAGCAGCTCCCTCATGGGGCGCGGGGTGCCAGATACGCAGTATTTT. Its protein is CASSSLMGRGVPDTQYF. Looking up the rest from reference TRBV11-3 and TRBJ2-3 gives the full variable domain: EAGVVQSPRYKIIEKKQPVAFWCNPISGHNTLYWYLQNLGQGPELLIRYENEEAVDDSQLPKDRFSAERLKGVDSTLKIQPAELGDSAVYLCASSSLMGRGVPDTQYFGPGTRLTVL.

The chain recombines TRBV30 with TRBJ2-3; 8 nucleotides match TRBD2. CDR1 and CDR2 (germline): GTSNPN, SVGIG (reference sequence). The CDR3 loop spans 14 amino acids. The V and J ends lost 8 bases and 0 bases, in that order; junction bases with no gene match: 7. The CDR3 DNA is TGTGCCCGGGGGGGAATAGGGAGCACAGATACGCAGTATTTT. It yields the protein CARGGIGSTDTQYF.

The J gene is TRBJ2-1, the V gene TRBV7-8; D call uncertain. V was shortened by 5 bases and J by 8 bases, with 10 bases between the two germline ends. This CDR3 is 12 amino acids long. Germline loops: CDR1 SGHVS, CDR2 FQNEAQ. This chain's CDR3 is CASSIVRDEQFF. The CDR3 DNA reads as TGTGCCAGCAGCATCGTACGGGATGAGCAGTTCTTC. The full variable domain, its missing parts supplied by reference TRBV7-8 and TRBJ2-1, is GAGVSQSPRYKVAKRGQDVALRCDPISGHVSLFWYQQALGQGPEFLTYFQNEAQLDKSGLPSDRFFAERPEGSVSTLKIQRTQQEDSAVYLCASSIVRDEQFFGPGTRLTVL.

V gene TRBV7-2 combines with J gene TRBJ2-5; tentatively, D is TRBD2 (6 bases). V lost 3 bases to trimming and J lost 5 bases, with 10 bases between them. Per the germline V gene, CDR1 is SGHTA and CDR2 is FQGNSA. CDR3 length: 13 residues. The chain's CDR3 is CASSFGTWETQYF. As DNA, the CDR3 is TGTGCCAGCAGCTTTGGGACTTGGGAGACCCAGTACTTC.

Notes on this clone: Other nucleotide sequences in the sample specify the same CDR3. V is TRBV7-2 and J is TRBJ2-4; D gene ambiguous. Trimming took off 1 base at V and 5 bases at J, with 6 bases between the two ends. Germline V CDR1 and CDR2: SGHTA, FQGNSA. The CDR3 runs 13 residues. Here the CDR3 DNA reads TGTGCCAGCAGCTTAGGTCAGGAAAACATTCAGTACTTC. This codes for CASSLGQENIQYF.

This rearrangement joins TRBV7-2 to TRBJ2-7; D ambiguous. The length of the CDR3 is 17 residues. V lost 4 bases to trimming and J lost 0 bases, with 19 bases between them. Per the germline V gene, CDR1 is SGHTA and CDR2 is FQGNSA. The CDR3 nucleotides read TGTGCCAGCAGCTCCCTAGGTTCTCTCCTGATCTCCTACGAGCAGTACTTC. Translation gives CASSSLGSLLISYEQYF.